This TCR beta chain originates from a study of response to subunit inactivated influenza vaccine. Study-level results: Few additional T cells are recruited per seasonal influenza vaccination, authors suggested.

TCRdb reprocessed the RT-PCR reads via MiXCR and lists one record per CDR3 protein. The sample shows about 540,000 distinct CDR3 sequences, around 13% of them seen only once. Germline V gene data show CDR1 as SQVTM and CDR2 as ANQGSEA. Trimming at V came to 4 bases and at J to 11 bases, leaving 9 bases not matched to a gene. The CDR3 has 13 residues. In the case of this clonotype: Its antigen is undetermined.

The TCR sequence derives from a man in his forties or fifties who received an inactivated influenza vaccine. V usage is TRBV29-1 and J usage is TRBJ2-3, with TRBD2 matching over 10 bases. This specimen was PBMCs from blood, taken 11 to 12 days after vaccination. CDR3 in amino acids: CSVGGLAGVGQYF. The DNA of the CDR3 is TGCAGCGTTGGGGGGCTAGCGGGAGTGGGGCAGTATTTT.